The 22 T cell receptor beta chains given below trace back to one sample, sequenced in a study of neurological immune-mediated disorders. Each CDR3 protein gets one entry after TCRdb re-called the 5' RACE reads with MiXCR. The sample has 55,000 to 75,000 distinct CDR3 sequences; around 5.1% are singletons. The material sequenced was PBMCs. These receptors all come from a human donor with multiple sclerosis. The donor label of this sample is uncertain.

This clonotype was found many times. The rearrangement joins TRBV5-6 to TRBJ1-5; D ambiguous. CDR3 length: 12 amino acids. Deletions cut 4 bases from V and 4 bases from J, with 6 bases between. Germline CDR1 and CDR2: SGHDT and YYEEEE. CDR3 loop: CASSGVNQPQHF. CDR3 DNA: TGTGCCAGCAGCGGGGTGAATCAGCCCCAGCATTTT.

This clonotype was counted many times. CDR3 sequence: CACSSGSTNEKLFF. CDR3 sequence (DNA): TGTGCCTGTTCTTCAGGGTCGACTAATGAAAAACTGTTTTTT. J is TRBJ1-4 and V is TRBV6-1; D perhaps matches TRBD1 (5 bases). Trimming cost V 11 bases and J 2 bases, with 15 bases left between them. CDR1 and CDR2 (germline): MNHNS, SASEGT. The CDR3 consists of 14 residues.

This clonotype was seen ten or more times. The CDR3 sequence is CASSRTSGEETQYF. In DNA form, the CDR3 reads TGTGCCAGCAGTCGGACTAGCGGGGAAGAGACCCAGTACTTC. The genes are TRBV6-5 and TRBJ2-5, with 12 nucleotides matching TRBD2. The junction had 1 base not matched to a gene; V was cut back by 5 bases and J by 3 bases. The CDR3 totals 14 residues. CDR1 is MNHEY, CDR2 SVGAGI, per germline.

Ten or more counts support this clonotype. The rearrangement uses TRBV6-2 or TRBV6-3 and TRBJ2-3; the D gene is possibly TRBD2 (7 bases). The germline gives CDR1 MNHEY, CDR2 SVGEGT. CDR3 length: 18 residues. V gave up 8 bases and J gave up 1 base, with 25 bases separating them. CDR3 nucleotides: TGTGCCAGCGGGGGCCTCCCCGGACGGGGGGCCCGCACAGATACGCAGTATTTT. Protein sequence: CASGGLPGRGARTDTQYF.

The J gene is TRBJ1-4, the V gene TRBV5-1; D not certain. The CDR3 totals 13 residues. The V gene's germline CDR1 is SGHRS and CDR2 YFSETQ. The germline V and J ends were trimmed by 3 bases and 7 bases, with 10 bases remaining between them. The CDR3 region is CASSSTGIEKLFF. CDR3 in DNA: TGCGCCAGCAGCTCGACGGGGATTGAAAAACTGTTTTTT.

This clonotype appeared many times. Compared with germline, one end of the junction differs, possibly owing to a read error. CDR3 loop: CASRLGFANTIYF. Here the CDR3 DNA reads TGTGCCAGCAGGTTAGGGTTTGCAAACACCATATATTTT. The V gene is TRBV12-3 or TRBV12-4, the J gene TRBJ1-3; unclear D gene. The CDR3 has 13 amino acids.

This clonotype was counted ten times or more. The chain is built from TRBV20-1 and TRBJ2-3; 8 bases fit TRBD1. Germline V gene data show CDR1 as DFQATT and CDR2 as SNEGSKA (reference sequence). Germline trimming cut 6 bases from V and 4 bases from J; bases unmatched to any gene: 12. The CDR3 loop spans 15 amino acids. CDR3 DNA: TGCAGTGCGACAGGGGCCCTCAAAACGTCAGATACGCAGTATTTT. Translation: CSATGALKTSDTQYF.

This clonotype was observed many times. The J gene is TRBJ2-3, the V gene TRBV5-1; the match to TRBD1 covers 11 bases. The J segment lost 5 bases and the V segment lost 4 bases, leaving 6 bases of the junction unmatched. The CDR3 is made up of 15 amino acids. Germline V lookup: CDR1 SGHRS, CDR2 YFSETQ. The chain's CDR3 is CASSVRTGGRDTQYF. The CDR3 region has the DNA TGCGCCAGCAGCGTCCGGACAGGGGGCCGAGATACGCAGTATTTT.

This clonotype showed up many times. This chain links TRBV10-3 with TRBJ2-5; D not resolved. V lost 3 bases, J lost 4 bases, and 15 bases lay in between. Germline loops: CDR1 ENHRY, CDR2 SYGVKD. CDR3 size: 15 residues. The CDR3 is CAISEAGPFGETQYF. The CDR3 region has the DNA TGTGCCATCAGTGAAGCCGGCCCCTTTGGAGAGACCCAGTACTTC.

Ten or more counts support this clonotype. The chain has TRBV5-1 and TRBJ2-7; 7 bases match TRBD1. The CDR3 spans 16 residues. From germline, CDR1 is SGHRS and CDR2 YFSETQ. Trimming removed 0 bases from V and 1 base from J; junction bases left unmatched: 7. CDR3 DNA sequence: TGCGCCAGCAGCTTGGATTGGGACAGAGGATCCTACGAGCAGTACTTC. Its translation: CASSLDWDRGSYEQYF.

The chain is built from TRBV14 and TRBJ1-1; D ambiguous. Germline CDR1 is SGHDN and CDR2 is FVKESK. Deletions cut 5 bases from V and 5 bases from J, with 15 bases between. This CDR3 has 14 residues. The CDR3 protein is CASSSRRPGTEAFF. The CDR3 DNA is TGTGCCAGCAGCTCCCGTCGGCCTGGTACTGAAGCTTTCTTT.

Many counts were recorded for this clonotype. Here the CDR3 DNA reads TGCAGTGCTCCCACAGGGGGCCCGAACACTGAAGCTTTCTTT. Residues: CSAPTGGPNTEAFF. The chain employs TRBV20-1 and TRBJ1-1; 9 bases agree with TRBD1. V lost 5 bases and J lost 1; bases outside the gene matches: 5. Germline loops: CDR1 DFQATT, CDR2 SNEGSKA (reference sequence). The CDR3 extends over 14 amino acids.

This clonotype was seen many times. V gene TRBV15 combines with J gene TRBJ1-1; a possible D gene is TRBD1 (6 bases). This CDR3 has 13 amino acids. Germline CDR1 and CDR2: LNHNV and YYDKDF (reference sequence). The V end lost 7 bases, the J end lost 0 bases, and 9 bases lay between the germline ends. CDR3 sequence reads: CATTPGVNTEAFF. CDR3 nucleotide sequence: TGTGCCACCACACCAGGGGTGAACACTGAAGCTTTCTTT.

This clonotype was counted many times. The V gene is TRBV9, the J gene TRBJ2-7; 8 positions match TRBD2. Trimming cost V 0 bases and J 2 bases; bases outside gene matches: 7. The V gene's germline CDR1 is SGDLS and CDR2 YYNGEE. The CDR3 has 16 residues. The CDR3 DNA sequence: TGTGCCAGCAGCGTAGAGGTAGCGGGGTTACCCTACGAGCAGTACTTC. Translation: CASSVEVAGLPYEQYF.

At least ten counts were recorded for this clonotype. This rearrangement joins TRBV5-1 to TRBJ2-3; TRBD2 matches 10 bases. This CDR3 has 17 amino acids. V gave up 0 bases and J gave up 5 bases; unmatched junction bases: 9. CDR1 is SGHRS, CDR2 YFSETQ, per germline. The CDR3 DNA reads as TGCGCCAGCAGCTTGGAATCGCTAGCGGGGGCCGGAGATACGCAGTATTTT. The encoded protein is CASSLESLAGAGDTQYF.

At least ten counts were recorded for this clonotype. The V and J genes are TRBV5-1 and TRBJ2-2, with a tentative D call TRBD2 (6 bases). The CDR3 covers 15 residues. Between the trimmed V and J ends, which lost 4 bases and 0 bases, there was a span of 10 bases. Germline assignment: CDR1 SGHRS and CDR2 YFSETQ. The CDR3 nucleotides read TGCGCCAGCAGCCGCGGGGCCCCGAACACCGGGGAGCTGTTTTTT. This translates into CASSRGAPNTGELFF.

At least ten counts were recorded for this clonotype. The chain couples TRBV5-1 to TRBJ1-6; the match to TRBD1 covers 10 bases. Germline CDR1 reads SGHRS; CDR2 reads YFSETQ. J gave up 6 bases and V 5 bases, and 8 bases lay outside the gene matches. This CDR3 region has 16 residues. The CDR3 is CASRSGTGARNSPLHF. CDR3 sequence (DNA): TGCGCCAGCAGGTCCGGGACAGGGGCCCGTAATTCACCCCTCCACTTT. Filled out from reference TRBV5-1 and TRBJ1-6, the complete variable domain reads KAGVTQTPRYLIKTRGQQVTLSCSPISGHRSVSWYQQTPGQGLQFLFEYFSETQRNKGNFPGRFSGRQFSNSRSEMNVSTLELGDSALYLCASRSGTGARNSPLHFGNGTRLTVT.

Many counts were recorded for this clonotype. This chain uses TRBV4-1 with TRBJ2-2; TRBD2 agrees at 8 bases. V trimming: 0 bases; J trimming: 6 bases; junction bases outside the gene matches: 12. The length of the CDR3 is 18 residues. Germline lookup yields CDR1 MGHRA and CDR2 YSYEKL. This CDR3 is CASSQDWVIAGKSGELFF. The CDR3 nucleotides read TGCGCCAGCAGCCAAGACTGGGTGATAGCGGGGAAGTCCGGGGAGCTGTTTTTT.

The sample holds many counts of this clonotype. V is TRBV10-3 and J is TRBJ2-2; D may be TRBD2 (6 bases). This CDR3 has 15 amino acids. Trimming removed 2 bases at V and 1 base at J, with 8 bases between. Germline-derived CDR1 and CDR2 are ENHRY and SYGVKD. CDR3 nucleotide sequence: TGTGCCATCAGTGAGCTGGGAGGGAACACCGGGGAGCTGTTTTTT. Amino acid sequence: CAISELGGNTGELFF.

At least ten counts were recorded for this clonotype. The chain recombines TRBV4-1 with TRBJ1-4, with D unclear. The V gene's germline CDR1 is MGHRA and CDR2 YSYEKL. This CDR3 region has 16 residues. V lost 0 bases and J 8 bases, leaving 16 bases between the germline ends. CDR3 sequence: CASSQEFRQLKEKLFF. The DNA of the CDR3 is TGCGCCAGCAGCCAAGAATTCAGGCAGCTCAAGGAAAAACTGTTTTTT.

This clonotype was recorded at least ten times. The chain recombines TRBV20-1 with TRBJ2-4; D unresolved. The CDR3 loop spans 13 amino acids. V lost 4 bases to trimming and J lost 0 bases, with 7 bases between them. Germline V gene lookup returns CDR1 DFQATT and CDR2 SNEGSKA (reference sequence). The CDR3 sequence is CSAKGLAKNIQYF. In DNA form, the CDR3 reads TGCAGTGCTAAAGGGCTAGCCAAAAACATTCAGTACTTC.

This clonotype occurred many times. The rearrangement uses TRBV4-2 and TRBJ2-2; no clear D gene. This CDR3 has 15 amino acids. Germline CDR1 LGHNA, CDR2 YNFKEQ. V was pared by 1 base and J by 3 bases, with 9 bases between. CDR3 sequence reads: CASSQAAPDTGELFF. CDR3 coding DNA: TGTGCCAGCAGCCAAGCGGCCCCGGACACCGGGGAGCTGTTTTTT.